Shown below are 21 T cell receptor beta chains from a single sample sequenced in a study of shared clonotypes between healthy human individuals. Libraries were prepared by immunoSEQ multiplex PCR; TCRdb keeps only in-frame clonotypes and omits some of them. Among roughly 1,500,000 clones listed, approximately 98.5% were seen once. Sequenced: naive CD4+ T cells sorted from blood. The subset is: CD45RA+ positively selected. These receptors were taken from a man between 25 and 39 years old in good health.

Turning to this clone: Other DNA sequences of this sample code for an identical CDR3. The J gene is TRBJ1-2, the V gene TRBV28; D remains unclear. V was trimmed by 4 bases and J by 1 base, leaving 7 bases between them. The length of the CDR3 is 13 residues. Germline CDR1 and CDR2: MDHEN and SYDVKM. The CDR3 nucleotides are TGTGCCAGCAGTTCGTCAAGTAACTATGGCTACACCTTC. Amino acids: CASSSSSNYGYTF.

The CDR3 region is CASSQGVVYEQFF. CDR3 DNA sequence: TGCGCCAGCAGCCAAGGAGTGGTATATGAGCAGTTCTTC. The gene calls are TRBV4-1 and TRBJ2-1, with D unclear. The germline gives CDR1 MGHRA, CDR2 YSYEKL. V lost 1 base and J lost 8, with 9 bases in between. The CDR3 is made up of 13 amino acids.

The CDR3 DNA follows: TGTGCCAGCAGCTTTTCGCCCCGTCTGAACTACGAGCAGTACTTC. Its protein is CASSFSPRLNYEQYF. The V and J genes are TRBV7-2 and TRBJ2-7; D is unclear. This CDR3 contains 15 residues. V was clipped by 3 bases and J by 3 bases, with 15 bases between them. Germline-derived CDR1 and CDR2 are SGHTA and FQGNSA.

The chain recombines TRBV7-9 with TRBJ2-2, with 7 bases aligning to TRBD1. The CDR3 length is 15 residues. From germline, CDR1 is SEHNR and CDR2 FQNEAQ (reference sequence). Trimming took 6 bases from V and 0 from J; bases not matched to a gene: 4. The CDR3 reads CASRDRVSNTGELFF. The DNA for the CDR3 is TGTGCCAGCAGAGACAGGGTTTCGAACACCGGGGAGCTGTTTTTT.

The CDR3 region has the DNA TGTGCCAGCAGCCTGAGTGGAGGGTCCCCCTACGAGCAGTACTTC. Amino acid sequence: CASSLSGGSPYEQYF. The chain carries TRBV5-6 and TRBJ2-7, with a possible D match to TRBD2 (6 bases). Trimming took 4 bases from V and 2 from J, leaving 16 bases between them. Looked up from germline, CDR1 is SGHDT and CDR2 is YYEEEE. This CDR3 is built from 15 residues.

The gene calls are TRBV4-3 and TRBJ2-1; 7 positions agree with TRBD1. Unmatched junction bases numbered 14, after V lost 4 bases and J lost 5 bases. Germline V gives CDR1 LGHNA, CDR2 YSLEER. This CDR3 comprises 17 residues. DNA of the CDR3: TGCGCCAGCAGCCGGGAGCTTGGGACAGCCAAGGACAATGAGCAGTTCTTC. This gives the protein CASSRELGTAKDNEQFF.

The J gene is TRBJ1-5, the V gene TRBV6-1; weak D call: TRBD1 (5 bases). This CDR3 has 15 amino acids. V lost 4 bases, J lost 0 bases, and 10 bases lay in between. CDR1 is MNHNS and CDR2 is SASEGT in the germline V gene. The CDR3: CASSVQAVSNQPQHF. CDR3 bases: TGTGCCAGCAGTGTACAGGCAGTTAGCAATCAGCCCCAGCATTTT.

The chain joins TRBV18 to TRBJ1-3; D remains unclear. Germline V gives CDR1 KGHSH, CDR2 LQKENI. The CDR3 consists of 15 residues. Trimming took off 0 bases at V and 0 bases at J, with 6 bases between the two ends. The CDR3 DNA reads TGTGCCAGCTCACCACCGTACAGCTCTGGAAACACCATATATTTT. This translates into CASSPPYSSGNTIYF.

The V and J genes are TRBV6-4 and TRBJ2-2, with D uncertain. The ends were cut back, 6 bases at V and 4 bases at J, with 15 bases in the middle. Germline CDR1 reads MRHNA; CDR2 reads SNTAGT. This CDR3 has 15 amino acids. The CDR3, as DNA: TGTGCCAGCAGACAGATAGGCGCCCGCACCGGGGAGCTGTTTTTT. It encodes CASRQIGARTGELFF.

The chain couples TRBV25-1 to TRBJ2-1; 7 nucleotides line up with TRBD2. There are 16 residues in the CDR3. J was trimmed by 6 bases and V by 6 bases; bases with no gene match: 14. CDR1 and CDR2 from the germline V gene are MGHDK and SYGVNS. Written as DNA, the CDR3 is TGTGCCAGCAGGTCCACCGGGACTACCTTGGGCAATGAGCAGTTCTTC. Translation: CASRSTGTTLGNEQFF.

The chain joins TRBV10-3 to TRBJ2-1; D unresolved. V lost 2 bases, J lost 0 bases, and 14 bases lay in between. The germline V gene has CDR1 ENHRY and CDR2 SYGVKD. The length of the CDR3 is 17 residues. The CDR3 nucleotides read TGTGCCATCAGTGAGCCGTCCAATCCTAGCTCCTACAATGAGCAGTTCTTC. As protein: CAISEPSNPSSYNEQFF.

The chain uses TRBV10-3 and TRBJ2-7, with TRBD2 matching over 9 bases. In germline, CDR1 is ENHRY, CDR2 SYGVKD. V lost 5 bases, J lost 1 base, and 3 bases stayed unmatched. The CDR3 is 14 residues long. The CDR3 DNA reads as TGTGCCATCAGTTTAGCGGGGGAGTCCTACGAGCAGTACTTC. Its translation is CAISLAGESYEQYF.

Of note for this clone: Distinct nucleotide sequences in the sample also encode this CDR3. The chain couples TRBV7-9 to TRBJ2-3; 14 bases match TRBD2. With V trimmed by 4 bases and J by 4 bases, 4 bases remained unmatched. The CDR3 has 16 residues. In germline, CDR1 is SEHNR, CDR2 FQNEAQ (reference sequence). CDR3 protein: CASSSGLAGVADTQYF. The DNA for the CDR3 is TGTGCCAGCAGCTCGGGACTAGCGGGAGTAGCAGATACGCAGTATTTT.

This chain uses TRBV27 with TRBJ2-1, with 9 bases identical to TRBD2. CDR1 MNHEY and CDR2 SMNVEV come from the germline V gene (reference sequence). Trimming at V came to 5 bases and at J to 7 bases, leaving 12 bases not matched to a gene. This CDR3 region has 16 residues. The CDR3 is CASSPPGLAGLNEQFF. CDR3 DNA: TGTGCCAGCAGTCCCCCGGGGCTAGCGGGACTAAATGAGCAGTTCTTC.

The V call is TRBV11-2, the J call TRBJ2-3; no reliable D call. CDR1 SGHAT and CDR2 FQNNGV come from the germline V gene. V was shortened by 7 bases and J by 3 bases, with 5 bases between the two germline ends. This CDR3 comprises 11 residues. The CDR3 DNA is TGTGCCAGCACCCAAACAGATACGCAGTATTTT. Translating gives CASTQTDTQYF.

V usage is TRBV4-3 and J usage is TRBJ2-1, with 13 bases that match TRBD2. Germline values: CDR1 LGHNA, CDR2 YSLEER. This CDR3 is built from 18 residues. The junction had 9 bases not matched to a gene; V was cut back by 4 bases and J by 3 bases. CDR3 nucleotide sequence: TGCGCCAGCAGCCCTCAAAGACTAGCGGGAGGCCACTACAATGAGCAGTTCTTC. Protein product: CASSPQRLAGGHYNEQFF.

This chain's CDR3 is CASSATLNRDRGETQYF. For the CDR3, the DNA is TGTGCCAGCAGCGCTACTTTAAACCGGGACAGGGGTGAGACCCAGTACTTC. The V and J genes are TRBV21-1 and TRBJ2-5; the table gives TRBD1 as D, unverified against the DNA. TRBV21-1 is a pseudogene. CDR3 size: 17 residues.

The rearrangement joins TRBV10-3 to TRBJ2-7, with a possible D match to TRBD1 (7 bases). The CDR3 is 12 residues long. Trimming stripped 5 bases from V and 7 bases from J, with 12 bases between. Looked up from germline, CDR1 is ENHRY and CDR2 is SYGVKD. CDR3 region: CAISQQGREQYF. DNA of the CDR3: TGTGCCATCAGTCAACAGGGGAGGGAGCAGTACTTC.

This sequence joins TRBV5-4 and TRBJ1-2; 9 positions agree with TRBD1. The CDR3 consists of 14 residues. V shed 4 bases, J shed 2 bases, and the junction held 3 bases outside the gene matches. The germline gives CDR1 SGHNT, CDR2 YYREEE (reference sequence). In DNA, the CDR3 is TGTGCCAGCAGCCTGGGACAGGGAAACTATGGCTACACCTTC. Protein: CASSLGQGNYGYTF. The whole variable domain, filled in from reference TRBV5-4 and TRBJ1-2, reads ETGVTQSPTHLIKTRGQQVTLRCSSQSGHNTVSWYQQALGQGPQFIFQYYREEENGRGNFPPRFSGLQFPNYSSELNVNALELDDSALYLCASSLGQGNYGYTFGSGTRLTVV.

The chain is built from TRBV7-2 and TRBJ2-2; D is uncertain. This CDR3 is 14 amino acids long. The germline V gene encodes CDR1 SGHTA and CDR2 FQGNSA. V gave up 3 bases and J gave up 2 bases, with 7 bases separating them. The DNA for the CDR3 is TGTGCCAGCAGCTTTATAATCAACACCGGGGAGCTGTTTTTT. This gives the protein CASSFIINTGELFF.

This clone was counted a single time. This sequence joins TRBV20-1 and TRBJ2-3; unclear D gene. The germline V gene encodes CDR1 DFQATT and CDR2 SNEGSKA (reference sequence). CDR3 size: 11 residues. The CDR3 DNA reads TGCAGCCTAAGAACAACAGATACGCAGTATTTT. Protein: CSLRTTDTQYF.